This T cell receptor (beta chain) was sequenced for a study of radiation and T cells in renal cell carcinoma. Study findings and constraints: From baseline, blood top tumor clonotypes peaked at 2 weeks post-radiation.

Germline values: CDR1 SEHNR, CDR2 FQNEAQ (reference sequence). After removal of 5 bases from V and 4 bases from J, the junction contained 2 bases not matched to a gene. The CDR3 spans 15 residues. This table comes from immunoSEQ multiplex PCR, and its TCRdb copy is limited to in-frame clones, with some not included. The data contain tens of thousands of clones, roughly 85% of them singletons. This clone was recorded a few times. Its target is not known. The sample's time point: blood 2 weeks post-SBRT. The treatment was: 15 Gy SBRT to primary tumor, nephrectomy 4 weeks later. Blood was sampled at baseline, 2 weeks and 4 weeks after SBRT.

The receptor comes from a woman aged 45 to 65 with renal cell carcinoma. V usage is TRBV7-9 and J usage is TRBJ2-2; 12 bases line up with TRBD2. This specimen was blood, taken from a patient whose treatment included radiotherapy and nephrectomy. The CDR3 nucleotides are TGTGCCAGCAGCCCGACTAGCGGGAGCACCGGGGAGCTGTTTTTT. Translated: CASSPTSGSTGELFF.